The following is a T cell receptor (beta chain) sequence with its context. Its antigen is still unknown. Within Nashville, Tennessee resided all donors, each a Caucasian adult. The data were taken from a study of shared clonotypes between healthy human individuals. Points from the study as a whole: In a few donors, around 4.8% of naive CD4 clonotypes appeared in common.

Germline V gene lookup returns CDR1 SNHLY and CDR2 FYNNEI. Trimming pared 6 bases from V and 11 bases from J, leaving 15 bases between. This CDR3 contains 12 residues. This table comes from immunoSEQ multiplex PCR, and its TCRdb copy is limited to in-frame clones, with some not included. The sample records millions of clones, around 90% being singletons. The sequenced material came from naive CD4+ T cells sorted from blood. Subset: CD45RA+ positively selected. The source is a man aged 18-30 years in good health. The chain joins TRBV2 to TRBJ2-3; D is undetermined. Written as DNA, the CDR3 is TGTGCCAGCAGGGCCTTGGTCTATCTGCAGTATTTT. As protein: CASRALVYLQYF.